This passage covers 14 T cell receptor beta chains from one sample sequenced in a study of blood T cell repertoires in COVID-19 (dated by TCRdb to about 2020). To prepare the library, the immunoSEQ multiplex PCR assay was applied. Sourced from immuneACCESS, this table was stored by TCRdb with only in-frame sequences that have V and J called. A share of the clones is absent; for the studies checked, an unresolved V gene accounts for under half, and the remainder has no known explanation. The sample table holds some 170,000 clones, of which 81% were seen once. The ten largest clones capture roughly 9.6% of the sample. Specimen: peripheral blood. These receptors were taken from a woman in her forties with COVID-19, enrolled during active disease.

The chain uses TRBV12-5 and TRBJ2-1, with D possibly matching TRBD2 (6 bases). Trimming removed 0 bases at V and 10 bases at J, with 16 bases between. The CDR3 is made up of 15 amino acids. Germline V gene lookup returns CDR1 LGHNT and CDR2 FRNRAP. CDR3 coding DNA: TGTGCTAGTGGTTTGGTAGTTAGCCCGGGGGTGGAGCAGTTCTTC. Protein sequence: CASGLVVSPGVEQFF.

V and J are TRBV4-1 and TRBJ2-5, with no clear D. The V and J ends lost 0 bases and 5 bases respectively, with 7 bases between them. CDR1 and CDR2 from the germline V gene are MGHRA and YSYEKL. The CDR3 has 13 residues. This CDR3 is CASSQDPTETQYF. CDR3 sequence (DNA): TGCGCCAGCAGCCAAGATCCTACGGAGACCCAGTACTTC.

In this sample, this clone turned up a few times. In DNA, the CDR3 is TGTGCCAGCAGCTTAAGGACAGGGAGAGGTGGCTACACCTTC. Translating it yields CASSLRTGRGGYTF. The rearrangement joins TRBV11-2 to TRBJ1-2; 8 bases map to TRBD1. The CDR3 contains 14 residues. Trimming removed 2 bases from V and 7 bases from J; junction bases left unmatched: 6. Germline assignment: CDR1 SGHAT and CDR2 FQNNGV.

The CDR3 loop is CASSPWTSSGNTIYF. The CDR3 coding sequence is TGTGCCAGCAGTCCCTGGACAAGCTCTGGAAACACCATATATTTT. The genes are TRBV28 and TRBJ1-3, with TRBD1 as a possible D gene (5 bases). Between the trimmed V and J ends, which lost 5 bases and 0 bases, there was a span of 11 bases. Germline V gene data show CDR1 as MDHEN and CDR2 as SYDVKM. CDR3 length: 15 residues.

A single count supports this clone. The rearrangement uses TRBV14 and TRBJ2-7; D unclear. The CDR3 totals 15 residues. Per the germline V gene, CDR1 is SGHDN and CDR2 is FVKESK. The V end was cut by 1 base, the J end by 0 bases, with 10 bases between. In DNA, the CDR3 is TGTGCCAGCAGCCAAGGGGCGTTTAGCTCCTACGAGCAGTACGTC. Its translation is CASSQGAFSSYEQYV.

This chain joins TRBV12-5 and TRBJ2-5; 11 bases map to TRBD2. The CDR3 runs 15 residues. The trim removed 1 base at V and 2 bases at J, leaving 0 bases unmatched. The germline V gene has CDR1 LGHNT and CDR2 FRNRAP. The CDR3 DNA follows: TGTGCTAGTGGTTTGGGACTAGCGGGGCAAGAGACCCAGTACTTC. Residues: CASGLGLAGQETQYF.

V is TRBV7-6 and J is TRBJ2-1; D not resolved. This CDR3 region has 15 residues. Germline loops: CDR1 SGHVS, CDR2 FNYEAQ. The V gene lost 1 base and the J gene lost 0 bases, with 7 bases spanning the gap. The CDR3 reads CASSLVVSSYNEQFF. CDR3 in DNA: TGTGCCAGCAGCTTAGTTGTGAGCTCCTACAATGAGCAGTTCTTC.

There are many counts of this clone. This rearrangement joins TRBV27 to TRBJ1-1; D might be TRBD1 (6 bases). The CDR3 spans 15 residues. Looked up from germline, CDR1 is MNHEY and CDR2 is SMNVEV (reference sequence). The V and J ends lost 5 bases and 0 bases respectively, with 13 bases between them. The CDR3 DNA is TGTGCCAGCAGTCCCCCGGGACATCTGAACACTGAAGCTTTCTTT. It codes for CASSPPGHLNTEAFF.

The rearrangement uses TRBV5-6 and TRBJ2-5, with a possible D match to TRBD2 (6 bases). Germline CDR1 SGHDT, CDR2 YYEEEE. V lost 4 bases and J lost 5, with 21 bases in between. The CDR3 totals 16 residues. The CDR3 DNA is TGTGCCAGCAGCGTCCCCGGGACTGCGTTCTGGGAGACCCAGTACTTC. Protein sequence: CASSVPGTAFWETQYF.

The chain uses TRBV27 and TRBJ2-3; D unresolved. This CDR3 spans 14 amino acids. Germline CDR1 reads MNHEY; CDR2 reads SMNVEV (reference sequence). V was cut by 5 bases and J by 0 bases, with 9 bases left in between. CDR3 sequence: CASSKKLSTDTQYF. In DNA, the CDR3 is TGTGCCAGCAGTAAAAAACTGAGCACAGATACGCAGTATTTT.

The CDR3 spells CASIEGGPLHF. Here the CDR3 DNA reads TGTGCCAGCATTGAAGGCGGACCCCTCCACTTT. The chain links TRBV7-2 to TRBJ1-6; D gene uncertain. Trimming took off 7 bases at V and 12 bases at J, with 10 bases between the two ends. The length of the CDR3 is 11 residues. Germline V CDR1 and CDR2: SGHTA, FQGNSA. The entire variable domain, with the rest obtained from reference TRBV7-2 and TRBJ1-6, is as follows: GAGVSQSPSNKVTEKGKDVELRCDPISGHTALYWYRQSLGQGLEFLIYFQGNSAPDKSGLPSDRFSAERTGGSVSTLTIQRTQQEDSAVYLCASIEGGPLHFGNGTRLTVT.

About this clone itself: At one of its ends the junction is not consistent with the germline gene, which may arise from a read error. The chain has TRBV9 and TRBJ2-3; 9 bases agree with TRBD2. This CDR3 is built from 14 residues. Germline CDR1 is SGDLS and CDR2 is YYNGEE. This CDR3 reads CASSGGRSTDTQYF. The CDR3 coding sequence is TGTGCCAGTAGCGGGGGCCGAAGCACAGATACGCAGTATTTT. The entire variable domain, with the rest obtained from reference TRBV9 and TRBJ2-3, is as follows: DSGVTQTPKHLITATGQRVTLRCSPRSGDLSVYWYQQSLDQGLQFLIQYYNGEERAKGNILERFSAQQFPDLHSELNLSSLELGDSALYFCASSGGRSTDTQYFGPGTRLTVL.

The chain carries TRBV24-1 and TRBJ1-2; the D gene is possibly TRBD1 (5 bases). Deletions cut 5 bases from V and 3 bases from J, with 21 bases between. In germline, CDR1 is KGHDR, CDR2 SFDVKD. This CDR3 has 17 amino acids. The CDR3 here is CATSAQAGGTGYYGYTF. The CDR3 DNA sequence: TGTGCCACCAGTGCCCAGGCCGGGGGGACGGGGTACTATGGCTACACCTTC.

The CDR3 sequence is CASNNRDGTGELFF. The CDR3 DNA reads as TGTGCCAGCAACAACAGGGATGGGACCGGGGAGCTGTTTTTT. The rearrangement links TRBV2 to TRBJ2-2, with D maybe TRBD1 (6 bases). V was clipped by 7 bases and J by 5 bases, with 14 bases between them. The CDR3 length is 14 residues. Germline CDR1 reads SNHLY; CDR2 reads FYNNEI.